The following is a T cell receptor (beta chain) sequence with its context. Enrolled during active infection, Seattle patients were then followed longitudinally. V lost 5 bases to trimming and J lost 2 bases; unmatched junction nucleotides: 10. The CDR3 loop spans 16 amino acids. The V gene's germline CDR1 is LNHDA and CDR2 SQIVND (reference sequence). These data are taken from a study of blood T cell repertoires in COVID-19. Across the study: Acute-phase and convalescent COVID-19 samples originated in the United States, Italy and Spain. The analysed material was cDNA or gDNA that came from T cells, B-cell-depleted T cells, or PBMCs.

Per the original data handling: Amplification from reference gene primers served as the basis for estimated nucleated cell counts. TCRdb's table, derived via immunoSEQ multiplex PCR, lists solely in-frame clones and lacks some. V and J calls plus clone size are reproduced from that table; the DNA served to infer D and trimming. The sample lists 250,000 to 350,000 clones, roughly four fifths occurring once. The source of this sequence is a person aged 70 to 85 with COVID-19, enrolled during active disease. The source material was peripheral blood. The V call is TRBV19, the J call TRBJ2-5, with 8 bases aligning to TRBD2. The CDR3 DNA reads TGTGCCAGTAGTCTCCGCGGGGCGGGAGGACAAGAGACCCAGTACTTC. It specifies CASSLRGAGGQETQYF.